This T cell receptor (beta chain) was captured in a study of blood T cell repertoires in COVID-19 (dated by TCRdb to about 2020). About the investigation overall: The collaborator samples originated in the United States, Italy and Spain and spanned the acute and convalescent phases of COVID-19. The dataset comprised deeply sampled blood TCRbeta repertoires from subjects exposed to, actively infected with, or recovered from COVID-19. The repertoires were released in a freely available public database meant as a resource for research on the immune response to SARS-CoV-2. The samples were drawn from two sources: the first 160 participants of the ongoing ImmuneRACE study, and 1,200 or so subjects contributed by 6 global collaborators. The sample metadata nearly always contained a de-identified subject ID, COVID-19 status, age in years and sex. Where available, HLA class I and class II types were obtained from metadata supplied by the sample provider rather than from assay-based typing. The prospective study material was composed of cDNA or gDNA derived from T cells, B-cell-depleted T cells, or PBMCs. Overall study outcomes, separate from this receptor: The amount of clinical and demographic metadata varied by source and participant and was provided uncurated.

Participants in the prospective study were aged roughly 18 to 89 years, lived in some 24 United States geographic areas, and enrolled through a virtual design. Cohort assignment in the prospective study relied on participant-reported clinical history from a screening survey and a study questionnaire. Recovered participants in ImmuneRACE Cohort 3 were defined by two consecutive negative NP/OP PCR tests, clearance by a healthcare professional, or resolution of symptoms. Each participant in the prospective study had whole blood, serum and a nasopharyngeal or oropharyngeal swab collected by mobile phlebotomists. Prospective study participants could optionally give additional blood draws and questionnaires over a roughly two-month period. Prospective study blood samples were shipped either frozen or at room temperature before DNA extraction. This clone has just a few counts. No cognate antigen has been identified for it. The record has no base qualities; no much larger clone is one base away.

TCRbeta CDR3 regions were amplified from genomic DNA using the immunoSEQ Assay, a bias-controlled multiplex PCR. In the original analysis: The number of nucleated cells in each sample was estimated by amplification of reference gene primers within the assay. Sequence reads were collapsed and filtered to measure the absolute abundance of every unique TCRbeta CDR3 rearrangement. Productive Simpson clonality was computed per sample as the square root of Simpson's diversity index over productive rearrangements. TCRdb retrieved this table from immuneACCESS and kept in-frame rearrangements only. Not all clones are present; in checked studies, unresolved V genes account for under half, and no reason is known for the remainder. V, J and clone size are those of that table, while D and trimming were read from the DNA. Recorded for this sample are hundreds of thousands of clones; around 92% of them occurred a single time. Together, the top ten hold less than 9.5% of the sample.

This clonotype originated in a woman aged 25-40 years who had recovered from COVID-19. What was sequenced was PBMCs or T cells enriched from blood (not recorded which).

Here the CDR3 is given as CASSLYDRAIGAFF. The nucleotide sequence reads TGTGCCAGCAGCTTGTATGACAGGGCCATCGGAGCTTTCTTT. The sequence joins TRBV7-6 to TRBJ1-1, with 7 bases matching TRBD1. At the junction V is shortened by 3 bases and J by 10 bases; bases outside the gene matches: 11. The CDR3, cysteine through phenylalanine, is 14 amino acids long. Solely the CDR3 DNA is kept, with 42 bases framed from the first base. For CDR1 and CDR2, the germline V gene lists SGHVS and FNYEAQ.